The source of this TCR beta chain is a study of blood T cell repertoires in COVID-19. Study overall: T cells, B-cell-depleted T cells, or PBMCs provided the cDNA or gDNA that served as material.

TCRdb's table, derived via immunoSEQ multiplex PCR, lists solely in-frame clones and lacks some. This table holds a few hundred thousand clones, around 85% found once. The CDR3 loop spans 13 amino acids. The germline CDR1 and CDR2 sequences are SGHAT and FQDESV (reference sequence). The V and J ends lost 1 base and 7 bases respectively, with 10 bases between them. The gene calls are TRBV11-1 and TRBJ1-1, with a weak D call TRBD1 (5 bases). The specimen sequenced was peripheral blood. The receptor was derived from a woman aged 18-29 years with acute or convalescent COVID-19. CDR3 protein: CASSLVGEGEAFF. The DNA of the CDR3 is TGTGCCAGCAGCTTAGTAGGGGAAGGTGAAGCTTTCTTT.